This passage covers 14 T cell receptor beta chains from one sample sequenced in a study of CD8 T cell repertoires and HIV-1 epitope variants. For these receptors, no antigen is known. Clones were sequenced by immunoSEQ multiplex PCR, and TCRdb holds only the in-frame ones, with some missing. Of about 5,100 clones listed, roughly 65% are singletons. Sequences were obtained from cultured CD8+ T cells derived from PBMCs. These receptors all stem from a male donor with HIV.

The V call is TRBV5-1, the J call TRBJ1-6, with a tentative D call TRBD1 (6 bases). This CDR3 has 12 residues. The germline V gene has CDR1 SGHRS and CDR2 YFSETQ. Trimming removed 7 bases at V and 7 bases at J, with 9 bases between. Written as DNA, the CDR3 is TGCGCCAGCCGGGACACCAATTCACCCCTCCACTTT. Its translation is CASRDTNSPLHF.

The chain is built from TRBV28 and TRBJ2-3; possibly TRBD2 for D (7 bases). The CDR3 length is 15 residues. Trimming left V 7 bases short and J 1 base short, with 15 bases between. CDR1 and CDR2 from the germline V gene are MDHEN and SYDVKM. The CDR3 DNA follows: TGTGCCAGCATCCTTGGGGGGGGCGGCACAGATACGCAGTATTTT. Translating it yields CASILGGGGTDTQYF. The full variable domain, rest sourced from reference TRBV28 and TRBJ2-3, is DVKVTQSSRYLVKRTGEKVFLECVQDMDHENMFWYRQDPGLGLRLIYFSYDVKMKEKGDIPEGYSVSREKKERFSLILESASTNQTSMYLCASILGGGGTDTQYFGPGTRLTVL.

The V call is TRBV5-1, the J call TRBJ1-1; no firm D call. This CDR3 comprises 15 residues. Germline V CDR1 and CDR2: SGHRS, YFSETQ. The V end was cut by 5 bases, the J end by 4 bases, with 18 bases between. In DNA, the CDR3 is TGCGCCAGCAGTTTTGGGCCCACCGGAGGCACTGAAGCTTTCTTT. This gives the protein CASSFGPTGGTEAFF.

The J gene is TRBJ1-6, the V gene TRBV5-4, with D perhaps matching TRBD1 (5 bases). V lost 2 bases and J lost 7, with 13 bases in between. CDR3 length: 15 residues. Germline V gene lookup returns CDR1 SGHNT and CDR2 YYREEE (reference sequence). CDR3 sequence: CASSFLQGVNSPLHF. In DNA form, the CDR3 reads TGTGCCAGCAGCTTCCTCCAGGGCGTGAATTCACCCCTCCACTTT. Complete variable domain (other parts from reference TRBV5-4 and TRBJ1-6): ETGVTQSPTHLIKTRGQQVTLRCSSQSGHNTVSWYQQALGQGPQFIFQYYREEENGRGNFPPRFSGLQFPNYSSELNVNALELDDSALYLCASSFLQGVNSPLHFGNGTRLTVT.

This clone was found a few times. The chain joins TRBV19 to TRBJ1-6; D perhaps matches TRBD1 (5 bases). There are 14 residues in the CDR3. V shed 10 bases and J shed 7 bases, with 17 bases lying between them. The germline CDR1 and CDR2 sequences are LNHDA and SQIVND (reference sequence). The CDR3 region has the DNA TGTGCCACCTGCCCAGGGCTTGGAAATTCACCCCTCCACTTT. Encoded protein: CATCPGLGNSPLHF.

The rearrangement links TRBV9 to TRBJ2-3; TRBD1 agrees at 10 bases. With V trimmed by 4 bases and J by 0 bases, 11 bases remained unmatched. The CDR3 sequence is 18 residues long. Germline V gene data show CDR1 as SGDLS and CDR2 as YYNGEE. The CDR3 DNA is TGTGCCAGCAGCAGGGCCGGGACAGGGGCCCCTAGCACAGATACGCAGTATTTT. Its translation: CASSRAGTGAPSTDTQYF.

The V gene is TRBV2, the J gene TRBJ2-7; D might be TRBD1 (6 bases). Germline CDR1 is SNHLY and CDR2 is FYNNEI. The CDR3 loop spans 13 amino acids. The ends were cut back, 2 bases at V and 3 bases at J, with 8 bases in the middle. The CDR3 DNA follows: TGTGCCAGCAGTGAAACAGGGAACTACGAGCAGTACTTC. Translated: CASSETGNYEQYF.

The genes are TRBV4-3 and TRBJ2-7, with 10 bases aligning to TRBD1. The CDR3 covers 14 residues. Germline V gene data show CDR1 as LGHNA and CDR2 as YSLEER. J gave up 5 bases and V 4 bases, and 5 bases lay outside the gene matches. The CDR3 sequence: CASSPKGQGDEQYF. The CDR3 region has the DNA TGCGCCAGCAGCCCAAAAGGACAGGGGGACGAGCAGTACTTC.

The V call is TRBV4-3, the J call TRBJ2-7; the D is unclear. Germline V gene lookup returns CDR1 LGHNA and CDR2 YSLEER. Trimming pared 1 base from V and 7 bases from J, leaving 5 bases between. This CDR3 region has 11 residues. The CDR3 sequence: CASSQGPEQYF. In nucleotides, the CDR3 is TGCGCCAGCAGCCAAGGGCCAGAGCAGTACTTC.

This clone was seen a few times. The gene calls are TRBV28 and TRBJ1-1; D unresolved. CDR1 is MDHEN and CDR2 is SYDVKM in the germline V gene. CDR3 length: 11 amino acids. V was clipped by 8 bases and J by 2 bases, with 6 bases between them. The DNA of the CDR3 is TGTGCCAGCGAACTAAACACTGAAGCTTTCTTT. Protein sequence: CASELNTEAFF.

V usage is TRBV6-6 and J usage is TRBJ1-2; D is undetermined. The CDR3 totals 15 residues. CDR1 is MNHNY, CDR2 SVGAGI, per germline (reference sequence). Trimming left V 1 base short and J 0 bases short, with 9 bases between. The chain's CDR3 is CASSYLHSANYGYTF. In nucleotides, the CDR3 is TGTGCCAGCAGTTACTTACACTCAGCTAACTATGGCTACACCTTC.

This sequence joins TRBV6-6 and TRBJ1-2; 9 nucleotides agree with TRBD1. V lost 5 bases and J lost 8; bases outside the gene matches: 9. Germline CDR1 is MNHNY and CDR2 is SVGAGI (reference sequence). The CDR3 is 14 amino acids. The CDR3: CASSVGQGPLGYTF. The CDR3 nucleotides are TGTGCCAGCAGTGTTGGACAGGGGCCCTTAGGCTACACCTTC.

The chain has TRBV28 and TRBJ2-7; TRBD1 aligns across 9 bases. CDR1 is MDHEN, CDR2 SYDVKM, per germline. The CDR3 totals 15 residues. V dropped 5 bases and J dropped 5; count of bases not matched to a gene: 10. The DNA of the CDR3 is TGTGCCAGCAGTGGACCGGGACAGGGTAACCACGAGCAGTACTTC. Translation gives CASSGPGQGNHEQYF.

This rearrangement joins TRBV19 to TRBJ2-6; the match to TRBD2 covers 9 bases. CDR3 length: 14 amino acids. Looked up from germline, CDR1 is LNHDA and CDR2 is SQIVND (reference sequence). V lost 9 bases and J lost 3; bases outside the gene matches: 3. In nucleotides, the CDR3 is TGTGCCAGCGCGGGGGGGCTTGGGGCCAACGTCCTGACTTTC. Translating gives CASAGGLGANVLTF.